This TCR beta chain appears in the sequencing data of a study of blood T cell repertoires in COVID-19. Study background: Samples came from the United States, Italy and Spain, spanning acute and convalescent COVID-19. PBMCs, B-cell-depleted T cells, or T cells were the source of the cDNA or gDNA that made up the material.

Some clones are missing from TCRdb's copy, which holds only in-frame ones; the method was immunoSEQ multiplex PCR. The data hold 290,000 or so clones, with around 80% observed a single time. This CDR3 region has 15 residues. Germline V gives CDR1 LNHDA, CDR2 SQIVND (reference sequence). With V trimmed by 3 bases and J by 8 bases, 9 bases remained unmatched. The sample consisted of PBMCs or T cells enriched from blood (not recorded which). The source of this sequence is a man aged 35-49 years who had been exposed to COVID-19. V and J are TRBV19 and TRBJ1-1; 10 bases map to TRBD1. CDR3 sequence: CASSIPGTGVAEAFF. The CDR3 DNA is TGTGCCAGTAGTATTCCTGGGACAGGGGTCGCCGAAGCTTTCTTT.